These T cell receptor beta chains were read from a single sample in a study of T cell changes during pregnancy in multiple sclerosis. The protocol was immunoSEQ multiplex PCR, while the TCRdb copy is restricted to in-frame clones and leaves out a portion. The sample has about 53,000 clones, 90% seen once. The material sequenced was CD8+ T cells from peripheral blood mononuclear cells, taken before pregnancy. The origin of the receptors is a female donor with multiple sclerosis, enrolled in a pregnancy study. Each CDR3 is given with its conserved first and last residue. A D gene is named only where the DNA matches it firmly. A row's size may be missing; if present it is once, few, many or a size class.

CDR3: CASSQGNILTDTQYF; DNA: TGTGCCAGCAGCCAGGGAAACATCCTCACAGATACGCAGTATTTT; size: .; V: TRBV5-6; D: .; J: TRBJ2-3
CDR3: CASSDYTWTDEAFF; DNA: TGTGCCAGCAGTGACTACACCTGGACAGATGAAGCTTTCTTT; size: once; V: TRBV6-1; D: .; J: TRBJ1-1
CDR3: CASSQGGTEAFF; DNA: TGTGCCAGCAGCCAAGGGGGAACTGAAGCTTTCTTT; size: .; V: TRBV7-9; D: .; J: TRBJ1-1
CDR3: CASSSRRTGDSPLHF; DNA: TGTGCCAGCAGCTCGCGAAGGACTGGAGATTCACCCCTCCACTTT; size: .; V: TRBV7-6; D: .; J: TRBJ1-6
CDR3: CASSSGGGVYEQYF; DNA: TGTGCCAGCAGCTCGGGGGGCGGCGTCTACGAGCAGTACTTC; size: once; V: TRBV9; D: .; J: TRBJ2-7
CDR3: CSVRDSPLHF; DNA: TGCAGTGTCCGGGATTCACCCCTCCACTTT; size: .; V: TRBV20-1; D: .; J: TRBJ1-6
CDR3: CASQGTGNDGYTF; DNA: TGTGCCAGCCAAGGGACAGGGAACGATGGCTACACCTTC; size: .; V: TRBV9; D: TRBD1; J: TRBJ1-2
CDR3: CASSVGRESSNTGELFF; DNA: TGTGCCAGCAGCGTAGGTAGGGAGTCTTCGAACACCGGGGAGCTGTTTTTT; size: .; V: TRBV9; D: .; J: TRBJ2-2
CDR3: CAWSVGQGEMANEKLFF; DNA: TGTGCCTGGAGTGTAGGACAGGGTGAAATGGCTAATGAAAAACTGTTTTTT; size: .; V: TRBV30; D: TRBD1; J: TRBJ1-4
CDR3: CATKNRQNTGELFF; DNA: TGTGCCACCAAGAACAGACAAAACACCGGGGAGCTGTTTTTT; size: once; V: TRBV2; D: .; J: TRBJ2-2
CDR3: CASSVLSGSTDTQYF; DNA: TGTGCCAGCAGCGTCCTTAGCGGAAGCACAGATACGCAGTATTTT; size: .; V: TRBV9; D: .; J: TRBJ2-3
CDR3: CASSPGGGANTEAFF; DNA: TGTGCCAGCAGCCCTGGGGGGGGAGCGAACACTGAAGCTTTCTTT; size: .; V: TRBV7-9; D: .; J: TRBJ1-1
CDR3: CASSEAGGGVREQYF; DNA: TGTGCCAGCAGTGAAGCAGGGGGCGGCGTTCGCGAGCAGTACTTC; size: .; V: TRBV2; D: TRBD1; J: TRBJ2-7
CDR3: CASRTSGGSRADTQYF; DNA: TGTGCCAGTCGGACTAGCGGGGGTTCCAGGGCAGATACGCAGTATTTT; size: .; V: TRBV19; D: TRBD2; J: TRBJ2-3
CDR3: CASSFSQGNDQPQHF; DNA: TGTGCCAGCAGCTTCTCACAGGGGAATGATCAGCCCCAGCATTTT; size: .; V: TRBV7-2; D: TRBD1; J: TRBJ1-5
CDR3: CASSQGPGDGYTF; DNA: TGCGCCAGCAGCCAGGGACCGGGGGACGGCTACACCTTC; size: .; V: TRBV4-3; D: .; J: TRBJ1-2
CDR3: CASSPQSRGSYEQYF; DNA: TGTGCCAGCAGCCCCCAGAGTAGGGGTTCCTACGAGCAGTACTTC; size: .; V: TRBV7-6; D: .; J: TRBJ2-7
CDR3: CASSLSGGVLWFF; DNA: TGTGCCAGCAGTTTATCGGGGGGTGTCTTGTGGTTCTTC; size: .; V: TRBV27; D: .; J: TRBJ2-1
CDR3: CASSDWTGVLTEAFF; DNA: TGTGCCAGCAGTGACTGGACAGGGGTGTTGACTGAAGCTTTCTTT; size: .; V: TRBV6-1; D: TRBD1; J: TRBJ1-1
CDR3: CATSRVGADQPQHF; DNA: TGTGCCACCAGCAGGGTGGGTGCGGATCAGCCCCAGCATTTT; size: .; V: TRBV15; D: .; J: TRBJ1-5
CDR3: CASSSHSYEQYF; DNA: TGTGCCAGCAGCTCCCACTCCTACGAGCAGTACTTC; size: .; V: TRBV9; D: .; J: TRBJ2-7
CDR3: CASSLWTGGITEAFF; DNA: TGTGCCAGCAGCCTCTGGACAGGGGGCATCACTGAAGCTTTCTTT; size: .; V: TRBV5-5; D: TRBD1; J: TRBJ1-1
CDR3: CASSSDRGPTGELFF; DNA: TGCGCCAGCAGTTCGGACAGGGGGCCCACCGGGGAGCTGTTTTTT; size: .; V: TRBV4-3; D: TRBD1; J: TRBJ2-2
CDR3: CASSGRWTSGGIFQETQYF; DNA: TGTGCCAGCAGCGGACGTTGGACTAGCGGGGGGATATTTCAAGAGACCCAGTACTTC; size: .; V: TRBV7-2; D: TRBD2; J: TRBJ2-5
CDR3: CASSIGGTAAEQYF; DNA: TGTGCCAGTAGTATTGGGGGGACAGCAGCCGAGCAGTACTTC; size: .; V: TRBV19; D: .; J: TRBJ2-7
CDR3: CASSRGDTEAFF; DNA: TGTGCCTCGAGTCGGGGTGACACTGAAGCTTTCTTT; size: .; V: TRBV9; D: .; J: TRBJ1-1
CDR3: CASGLAGTSGGPLSTDTQYF; DNA: TGTGCTAGTGGTTTGGCGGGGACTAGCGGGGGGCCCCTTAGCACAGATACGCAGTATTTT; size: .; V: TRBV12-5; D: TRBD2; J: TRBJ2-3